These 14 T cell receptor beta chains were sequenced from one sample in a study of a mutant IDH1 vaccine in newly diagnosed glioma. Profiling relied on immunoSEQ multiplex PCR, and the TCRdb table lists in-frame clones only, not all of them. The profile shows about 69,000 clones, more than 85% of them singletons. Time point here: week 35, safety follow-up. Vaccination comprised doses that each held 300 ug of mutant IDH1 20-mer peptide, plus topical imiquimod. The antigens of these receptors remain unknown. The material sequenced was PBMCs, taken from a glioma patient whose treatment included an IDH1 peptide vaccine. The receptor set was obtained from a man under 40 with glioma.

The genes are TRBV28 and TRBJ2-7; D may be TRBD1 or TRBD2 (5 bases each). V was shortened by 5 bases and J by 2 bases, with 19 bases between the two germline ends. CDR3 length: 16 residues. The germline CDR1 and CDR2 sequences are MDHEN and SYDVKM. The CDR3 protein is CASSIGTGTATYEQYF. For the CDR3, the DNA is TGTGCCAGCAGTATAGGAACCGGGACCGCCACCTACGAGCAGTACTTC.

This chain uses TRBV28 with TRBJ1-1; no definite D call. CDR3 length: 13 amino acids. V was pared by 10 bases and J by 4 bases, with 16 bases between. CDR1 and CDR2 from the germline V gene are MDHEN and SYDVKM. The CDR3 region is CAIYGPTGTEAFF. Here the CDR3 DNA reads TGTGCCATCTACGGGCCGACGGGCACTGAAGCTTTCTTT. The full variable domain, with the rest looked up from reference TRBV28 and TRBJ1-1, is DVKVTQSSRYLVKRTGEKVFLECVQDMDHENMFWYRQDPGLGLRLIYFSYDVKMKEKGDIPEGYSVSREKKERFSLILESASTNQTSMYLCAIYGPTGTEAFFGQGTRLTVV.

In this sample, this clone turned up a few times. The rearrangement uses TRBV2 and TRBJ1-1; D may be TRBD1 (5 bases). Trimming took 3 bases from V and 4 from J, leaving 9 bases between them. The CDR3 loop spans 13 amino acids. The germline CDR1 and CDR2 sequences are SNHLY and FYNNEI. This CDR3 is CASSELGVTEAFF. DNA of the CDR3: TGTGCCAGCAGTGAGCTGGGGGTCACTGAAGCTTTCTTT.

CDR3 residues: CASSLQTELQETQYF. In DNA form, the CDR3 reads TGTGCCAGCAGCTTGCAGACGGAGTTACAAGAGACCCAGTACTTC. This chain links TRBV7-2 with TRBJ2-5; D is uncertain. Germline CDR1 and CDR2: SGHTA and FQGNSA. The CDR3 extends over 15 amino acids. Trimming cost V 3 bases and J 2 bases, with 13 bases left between them.

The rearrangement uses TRBV6-1 and TRBJ1-5; D unclear. Trimming took off 6 bases at V and 0 bases at J, with 9 bases between the two ends. In germline, CDR1 is MNHNS, CDR2 SASEGT. The CDR3 has 14 residues. The CDR3 DNA reads as TGTGCCAGCAGGAAGGTATATAGCAATCAGCCCCAGCATTTT. Protein product: CASRKVYSNQPQHF.

The genes are TRBV7-9 and TRBJ2-7, with D perhaps matching TRBD1 (6 bases). The V gene's germline CDR1 is SEHNR and CDR2 FQNEAQ (reference sequence). The germline V and J ends were trimmed by 2 bases and 7 bases, with 9 bases remaining between them. The CDR3 runs to 12 residues. This chain's CDR3 is CASSLNRVEQYF. As DNA, the CDR3 is TGTGCCAGCAGCTTAAACAGGGTGGAGCAGTACTTC.

The V call is TRBV7-6, the J call TRBJ1-1, with D uncertain. The CDR3 has 11 amino acids. The ends were cut back, 1 base at V and 5 bases at J, with 2 bases in the middle. Per germline, CDR1 SGHVS and CDR2 FNYEAQ. The CDR3 DNA sequence: TGTGCCAGCAGCTTAGGTACTGAAGCTTTCTTT. This encodes CASSLGTEAFF.

The V call is TRBV7-8, the J call TRBJ2-7; TRBD1 aligns across 7 bases. This CDR3 has 14 amino acids. CDR1 SGHVS and CDR2 FQNEAQ come from the germline V gene. Germline trimming cut 2 bases from V and 3 bases from J; bases unmatched to any gene: 4. CDR3 DNA: TGTGCCAGCAGCTTAACAGGGGCATTCTACGAGCAGTACTTC. Encoded protein: CASSLTGAFYEQYF.

This clone was seen a single time. DNA for the CDR3: TGTGCCATCAGTGAGTCGACTGGCTTTAACACTGAAGCTTTCTTT. This translates into CAISESTGFNTEAFF. V and J are TRBV10-3 and TRBJ1-1; D is unresolved. This CDR3 is built from 15 residues. In germline, CDR1 is ENHRY, CDR2 SYGVKD. V shed 0 bases and J shed 2 bases, with 10 bases lying between them.

The gene calls are TRBV7-2 and TRBJ2-7, with D possibly being TRBD2 (8 bases). Germline CDR1 is SGHTA and CDR2 is FQGNSA. CDR3 length: 18 residues. V lost 4 bases and J 6 bases, leaving 28 bases between the germline ends. CDR3 coding DNA: TGTGCCAGCAGCTCACCGGGACAGCCTGATCTTCGGGAGGGCGAGCAGTACTTC. It translates to CASSSPGQPDLREGEQYF.

This sequence joins TRBV7-9 and TRBJ2-4, with unresolved D. Between the trimmed V and J ends, which lost 1 base and 0 bases, there was a span of 10 bases. CDR3 size: 16 residues. Germline V gives CDR1 SEHNR, CDR2 FQNEAQ (reference sequence). The CDR3 DNA reads as TGTGCCAGCAGCTTAGTCGTCAGCCTAGCCAAAAACATTCAGTACTTC. Translating gives CASSLVVSLAKNIQYF.

This CDR3 reads CASSFEEGETQYF. The CDR3 bases are TGTGCCAGCAGCTTCGAGGAGGGAGAGACCCAGTACTTC. The J gene is TRBJ2-5, the V gene TRBV7-8; a possible D gene is TRBD2 (6 bases). The V end lost 3 bases, the J end lost 4 bases, and 9 bases lay between the germline ends. The germline V gene encodes CDR1 SGHVS and CDR2 FQNEAQ. The CDR3 loop spans 13 amino acids. The whole variable domain, remainder taken from reference TRBV7-8 and TRBJ2-5, is GAGVSQSPRYKVAKRGQDVALRCDPISGHVSLFWYQQALGQGPEFLTYFQNEAQLDKSGLPSDRFFAERPEGSVSTLKIQRTQQEDSAVYLCASSFEEGETQYFGPGTRLLVL.

The chain joins TRBV27 to TRBJ2-6; TRBD1 matches 9 bases. This CDR3 is built from 18 residues. Trimming took 7 bases from V and 1 from J; bases not matched to a gene: 11. The germline CDR1 and CDR2 sequences are MNHEY and SMNVEV (reference sequence). The CDR3 sequence: CASTLFWTGASGANVLTF. The CDR3 nucleotides read TGTGCCAGCACTTTGTTTTGGACAGGGGCGTCTGGGGCCAACGTCCTGACTTTC.

V is TRBV5-4 and J is TRBJ2-2, with 8 bases aligning to TRBD1. Germline V gene sequence: CDR1 SGHNT, CDR2 YYREEE (reference sequence). V lost 4 bases to trimming and J lost 3 bases; unmatched junction nucleotides: 8. The CDR3 has 16 residues. The DNA of the CDR3 is TGTGCCAGCAGCCTCGGGACAGGCGGCTACACCGGGGAGCTGTTTTTT. This gives the protein CASSLGTGGYTGELFF.